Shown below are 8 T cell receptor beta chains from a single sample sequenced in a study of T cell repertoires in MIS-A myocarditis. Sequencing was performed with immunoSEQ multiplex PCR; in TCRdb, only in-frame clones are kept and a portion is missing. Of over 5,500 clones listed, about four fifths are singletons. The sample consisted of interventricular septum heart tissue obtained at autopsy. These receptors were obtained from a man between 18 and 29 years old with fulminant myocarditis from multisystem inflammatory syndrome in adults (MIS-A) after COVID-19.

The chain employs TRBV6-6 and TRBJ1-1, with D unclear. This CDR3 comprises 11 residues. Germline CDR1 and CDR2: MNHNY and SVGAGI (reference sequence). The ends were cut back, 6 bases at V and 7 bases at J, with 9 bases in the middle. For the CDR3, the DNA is TGTGCCAGCAGCCCAAGGTATGAAGCTTTCTTT. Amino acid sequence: CASSPRYEAFF.

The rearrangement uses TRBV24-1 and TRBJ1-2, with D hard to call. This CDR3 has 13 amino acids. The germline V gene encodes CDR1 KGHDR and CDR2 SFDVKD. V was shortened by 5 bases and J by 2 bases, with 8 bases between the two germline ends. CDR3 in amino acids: CATSGGLNYGYTF. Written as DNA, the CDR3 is TGTGCCACCAGTGGCGGACTAAACTATGGCTACACCTTC.

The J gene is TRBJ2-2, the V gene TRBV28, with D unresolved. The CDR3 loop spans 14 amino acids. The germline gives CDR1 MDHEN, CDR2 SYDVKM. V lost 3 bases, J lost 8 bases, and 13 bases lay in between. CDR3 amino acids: CASSFFTASGELFF. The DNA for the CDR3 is TGTGCCAGCAGTTTCTTTACAGCATCTGGGGAGCTGTTTTTT.

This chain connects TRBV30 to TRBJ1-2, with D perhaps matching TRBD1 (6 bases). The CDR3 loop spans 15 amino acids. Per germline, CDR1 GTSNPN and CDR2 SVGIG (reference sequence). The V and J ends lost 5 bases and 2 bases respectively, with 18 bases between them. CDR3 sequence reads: CAWEGGIAKNYGYTF. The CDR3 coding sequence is TGTGCCTGGGAGGGGGGGATAGCGAAAAACTATGGCTACACCTTC.

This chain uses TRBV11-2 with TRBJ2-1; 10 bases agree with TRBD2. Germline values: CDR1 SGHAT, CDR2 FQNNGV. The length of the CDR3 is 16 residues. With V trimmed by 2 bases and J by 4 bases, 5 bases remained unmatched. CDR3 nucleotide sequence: TGTGCCAGCAGCTTAAGGGTAGCGGGAGGATACAATGAGCAGTTCTTC. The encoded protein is CASSLRVAGGYNEQFF.

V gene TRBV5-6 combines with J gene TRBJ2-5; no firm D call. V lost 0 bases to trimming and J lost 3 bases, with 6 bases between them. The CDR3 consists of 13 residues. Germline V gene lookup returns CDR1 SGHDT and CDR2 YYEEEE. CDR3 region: CASSLVGKETQYF. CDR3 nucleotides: TGTGCCAGCAGCTTGGTGGGGAAAGAGACCCAGTACTTC.

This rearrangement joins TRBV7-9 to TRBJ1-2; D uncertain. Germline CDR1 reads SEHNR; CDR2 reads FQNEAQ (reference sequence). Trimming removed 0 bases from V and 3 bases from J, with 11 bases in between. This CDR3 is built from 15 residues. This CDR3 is CASSLAAVTDYGYTF. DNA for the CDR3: TGTGCCAGCAGCTTAGCGGCTGTGACTGACTATGGCTACACCTTC.

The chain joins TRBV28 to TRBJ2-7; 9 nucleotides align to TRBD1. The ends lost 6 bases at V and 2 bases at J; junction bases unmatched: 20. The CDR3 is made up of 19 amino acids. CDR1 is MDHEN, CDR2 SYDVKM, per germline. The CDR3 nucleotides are TGTGCCAGCAGGGAGGAGCGGACAGGGGTAAGTTTGGACACCTACGAGCAGTACTTC. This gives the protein CASREERTGVSLDTYEQYF.